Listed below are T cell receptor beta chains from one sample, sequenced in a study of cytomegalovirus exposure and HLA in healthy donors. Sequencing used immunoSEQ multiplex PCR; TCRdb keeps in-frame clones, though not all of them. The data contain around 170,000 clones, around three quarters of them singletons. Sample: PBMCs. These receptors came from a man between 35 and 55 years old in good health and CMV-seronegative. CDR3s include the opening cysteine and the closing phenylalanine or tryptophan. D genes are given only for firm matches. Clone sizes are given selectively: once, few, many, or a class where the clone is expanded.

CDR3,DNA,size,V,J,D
CASSYQGMPANTGELFF,TGTGCCAGCAGCTATCAGGGGATGCCAGCTAACACCGGGGAGCTGTTTTTT,NA,TRBV7-9,TRBJ2-2,NA
CASSGLAGDNEQFF,TGTGCCAGCAGCGGACTGGCGGGGGACAATGAGCAGTTCTTC,NA,TRBV7-6,TRBJ2-1,TRBD2
CASTIDQGGNSPLHF,TGTGCCAGCACAATCGATCAGGGAGGGAATTCACCCCTCCACTTT,NA,TRBV27,TRBJ1-6,NA
CASSLAGTGSAFF,TGCGCCAGCAGCTTGGCCGGCACAGGCTCAGCTTTCTTT,NA,TRBV5-1,TRBJ1-1,NA
CASSLQAGQPQHF,TGTGCCAGCAGCTTGCAGGCAGGTCAGCCCCAGCATTTT,NA,TRBV7-8,TRBJ1-5,NA
CASSGGTSGNNEQFF,TGTGCCAGCAGTGGGGGGACTAGCGGGAACAATGAGCAGTTCTTC,NA,TRBV6-1,TRBJ2-1,TRBD2
CASSLEPRGSYEQYF,TGCGCCAGCAGCTTGGAACCAAGGGGTTCCTACGAGCAGTACTTC,NA,TRBV5-1,TRBJ2-7,NA
CARSLYGQGHQPQHF,TGTGCCAGAAGCTTGTACGGACAGGGCCATCAGCCCCAGCATTTT,NA,TRBV5-3,TRBJ1-5,TRBD1
CASSSLSSYNSPLHF,TGTGCCAGCAGTTCTTTGAGCTCCTATAATTCACCCCTCCACTTT,NA,TRBV28,TRBJ1-6,NA
CASNGGAGENTGELFF,TGTGCCAGCAATGGTGGGGCGGGAGAGAACACCGGGGAGCTGTTTTTT,NA,TRBV6-6,TRBJ2-2,TRBD2
CATSRGTGGNSPLHF,TGTGCCACCAGCAGGGGGACAGGGGGCAATTCACCCCTCCACTTT,NA,TRBV15,TRBJ1-6,TRBD1
CSSSLTSERETQYF,TGTTCCAGCAGCTTGACTAGCGAGAGGGAGACCCAGTACTTC,NA,TRBV7-9,TRBJ2-5,TRBD2
CASSFWDSDGGYTF,TGTGCCAGCAGTTTCTGGGACAGCGACGGGGGCTACACCTTC,NA,TRBV6-5,TRBJ1-2,TRBD1
CASSQEREYGYEQYF,TGCGCCAGCAGCCAAGAGCGGGAGTATGGCTACGAGCAGTACTTC,NA,TRBV4-1,TRBJ2-7,TRBD2
CASQTDLSGANGLTF,TGTGCCAGCCAAACGGACCTCTCTGGGGCCAACGGCCTGACTTTC,NA,TRBV2,TRBJ2-6,NA
CASSLSGVANYGYTF,TGTGCCAGCAGCTTGTCGGGGGTGGCTAACTATGGCTACACCTTC,NA,TRBV5-8,TRBJ1-2,NA
CASSINSRGSKEKLFF,TGCGCCAGCAGCATCAATAGCCGGGGGTCGAAGGAAAAACTGTTTTTT,NA,TRBV5-1,TRBJ1-4,NA
CASRRTEANSYNEQFF,TGTGCCAGCAGGAGGACGGAGGCCAATTCCTACAATGAGCAGTTCTTC,NA,TRBV27,TRBJ2-1,NA
CASEGLEESNEQFF,TGTGCCAGCGAAGGACTAGAGGAGTCCAATGAGCAGTTCTTC,NA,TRBV2,TRBJ2-1,TRBD2
CASSLDQVSYEQYF,TGTGCCAGCAGCTTAGATCAGGTATCCTACGAGCAGTACTTC,NA,TRBV11-2,TRBJ2-7,NA
CASSPSAGYGYTF,TGTGCCAGTAGTCCCAGCGCCGGCTATGGCTACACCTTC,NA,TRBV19,TRBJ1-2,NA
CASSPHPLAGEQFF,TGTGCCAGCAGCCCTCACCCCCTAGCCGGCGAGCAGTTCTTC,NA,TRBV9,TRBJ2-1,NA
CASSDLGAGGPGLQETQYF,TGTGCCAGCAGTGATTTAGGAGCGGGAGGGCCGGGGCTACAAGAGACCCAGTACTTC,few,TRBV2,TRBJ2-5,TRBD2
CASSTRLAGDEQFF,TGTGCCAGCAGTACTCGCCTAGCGGGCGATGAGCAGTTCTTC,NA,TRBV27,TRBJ2-1,TRBD2
CASSLRTGGANYGYTF,TGTGCCAGCAGCTTAAGGACAGGGGGCGCAAACTATGGCTACACCTTC,NA,TRBV5-4,TRBJ1-2,TRBD1
CASSPPGGDGNTIYF,TGTGCCAGCTCACCCCCGGGCGGGGATGGAAACACCATATATTTT,NA,TRBV18,TRBJ1-3,NA
CASSLSGYYGYTF,TGTGCCAGCAGCTTATCAGGGTACTATGGCTACACCTTC,once,TRBV7-3,TRBJ1-2,NA
CASSSGTEAWGTQYF,TGTGCCAGCAGCTCCGGGACAGAGGCCTGGGGGACCCAGTACTTC,NA,TRBV27,TRBJ2-5,TRBD1
CASSPKLDRASHEQYF,TGTGCCAGCAGTCCCAAATTGGACAGGGCGAGCCACGAGCAGTACTTC,once,TRBV27,TRBJ2-7,TRBD1
CASSLDRVSYEQYF,TGCGCCAGCAGCTTGGACAGGGTCTCCTACGAGCAGTACTTC,few,TRBV5-1,TRBJ2-7,NA
CASRGVGQNLVGAGYTF,TGTGCCAGCCGTGGAGTGGGACAGAACCTCGTTGGAGCTGGCTACACCTTC,NA,TRBV6-1,TRBJ1-2,TRBD1
CAISPQRQGAKAYGYTF,TGTGCCATCAGTCCGCAGAGGCAGGGGGCGAAGGCCTATGGCTACACCTTC,few,TRBV10-3,TRBJ1-2,TRBD1
CAWSMAGVYNEQFF,TGTGCCTGGAGTATGGCGGGGGTTTACAATGAGCAGTTCTTC,NA,TRBV30,TRBJ2-1,TRBD2
CASSVGRANEQFF,TGTGCCAGCAGCGTCGGCAGGGCCAACGAGCAATTCTTC,NA,TRBV9,TRBJ2-1,NA
CASGRTSLLSAQYF,TGTGCCAGCGGGCGGACTAGTCTTCTGAGCGCGCAGTATTTT,NA,TRBV11-2,TRBJ2-3,TRBD2
CASSLVADRGTEAFF,TGTGCCAGCAGTTTAGTCGCGGACAGGGGGACTGAAGCTTTCTTT,NA,TRBV28,TRBJ1-1,TRBD1
CASSYRSSGPQGYTF,TGTGCCAGCAGTTATCGGTCCTCAGGGCCCCAGGGCTACACCTTC,NA,TRBV27,TRBJ1-2,NA
CASSEGANYGYTF,TGTGCCAGCAGTGAAGGGGCGAACTATGGCTACACCTTC,NA,TRBV25-1,TRBJ1-2,NA
CASSSQTGYEQYF,TGTGCCAGCAGTTCACAGACAGGGTACGAGCAGTACTTC,NA,TRBV28,TRBJ2-7,TRBD1
CASSISSGYPMNTEAFF,TGTGCCAGTAGTATAAGCTCGGGGTACCCAATGAACACTGAAGCTTTCTTT,NA,TRBV19,TRBJ1-1,NA
CASSLEGFTDTQYF,TGTGCCAGCAGCTTGGAGGGGTTCACAGATACGCAGTATTTT,NA,TRBV5-4,TRBJ2-3,NA
CASSRSTSGGAWTEAFF,TGTGCCAGTAGTCGGTCGACCTCAGGGGGCGCGTGGACTGAAGCTTTCTTT,NA,TRBV19,TRBJ1-1,TRBD1
CASRPDRTIAKNIQYF,TGTGCCAGTAGACCGGACAGAACTATAGCCAAAAACATTCAGTACTTC,NA,TRBV19,TRBJ2-4,NA
CASSTRTGRLDTQYF,TGTGCCAGCAGCACGCGGACAGGGCGGCTAGATACGCAGTATTTT,NA,TRBV13,TRBJ2-3,TRBD1
CASSVAGGPSFGNEQFF,TGTGCCAGCAGTGTAGCGGGAGGCCCCTCGTTTGGTAATGAGCAGTTCTTC,NA,TRBV25-1,TRBJ2-1,TRBD2